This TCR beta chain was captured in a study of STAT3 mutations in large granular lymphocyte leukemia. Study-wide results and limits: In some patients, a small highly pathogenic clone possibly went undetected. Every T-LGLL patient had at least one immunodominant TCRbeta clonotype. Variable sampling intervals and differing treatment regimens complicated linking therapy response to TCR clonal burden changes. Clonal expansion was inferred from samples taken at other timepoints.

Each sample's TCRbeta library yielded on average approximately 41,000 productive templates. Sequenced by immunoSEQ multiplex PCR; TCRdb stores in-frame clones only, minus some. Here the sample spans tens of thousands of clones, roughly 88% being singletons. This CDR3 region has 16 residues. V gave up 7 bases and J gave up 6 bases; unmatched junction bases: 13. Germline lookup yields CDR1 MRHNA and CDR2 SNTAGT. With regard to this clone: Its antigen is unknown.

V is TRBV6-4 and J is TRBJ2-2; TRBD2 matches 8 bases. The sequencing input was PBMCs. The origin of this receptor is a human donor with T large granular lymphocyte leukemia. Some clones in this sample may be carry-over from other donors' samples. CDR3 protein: CASKGTSGGDSGELFF. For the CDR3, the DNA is TGTGCCAGCAAAGGGACGAGCGGGGGTGATTCCGGGGAGCTGTTTTTT.